This entry lists 16 T cell receptor beta chains sequenced from one sample in a study of technical replicates of blood from several donors. Assay: immunoSEQ multiplex PCR; the TCRdb copy retains only in-frame clones and omits some. The sample consists of about 80,000 clones, 85% to 95% of them appearing once. Sequenced material: T cells isolated from PBMCs. These receptors came from a human donor in good health.

The chain uses TRBV7-2 and TRBJ2-7; TRBD2 might be the D (6 bases). Between the trimmed V and J ends, which lost 0 bases and 2 bases, there was a span of 11 bases. Germline-derived CDR1 and CDR2 are SGHTA and FQGNSA. The CDR3 is 15 amino acids. CDR3 loop: CASSLAMEGTYEQYF. The CDR3 bases are TGTGCCAGCAGCTTAGCGATGGAGGGGACCTACGAGCAGTACTTC.

V usage is TRBV5-4 and J usage is TRBJ2-7; D may be TRBD2 (5 bases). Germline values: CDR1 SGHNT, CDR2 YYREEE (reference sequence). The CDR3 runs 15 residues. Trimming left V 4 bases short and J 1 base short, with 15 bases between. The CDR3 bases are TGTGCCAGCAGCGAAGAGAAGCGGCCTTCCTACGAGCAGTACTTC. Encoded protein: CASSEEKRPSYEQYF.

V is TRBV9 and J is TRBJ2-7, with 7 positions matching TRBD2. The CDR3 runs to 16 residues. CDR1 and CDR2 from the germline V gene are SGDLS and YYNGEE. Losses at the gene ends were 4 bases for V and 0 bases for J; bases not matched to a gene: 10. The CDR3 DNA sequence: TGTGCCAGCAGCACCCTTAGCGGGCCGAGCTCCTACGAGCAGTACTTC. It specifies CASSTLSGPSSYEQYF.

This chain connects TRBV28 to TRBJ2-2; 9 bases are a match to TRBD1. V gave up 10 bases and J gave up 7 bases; unmatched junction bases: 13. From germline, CDR1 is MDHEN and CDR2 SYDVKM. The CDR3 length is 15 residues. The CDR3 spells CAIGTGLPTSGELFF. Written as DNA, the CDR3 is TGTGCCATCGGGACAGGGCTTCCTACTAGCGGGGAGCTGTTTTTT.

J is TRBJ2-3 and V is TRBV9; D is possibly TRBD2 (6 bases). The CDR3 covers 14 residues. V shed 4 bases and J shed 5 bases, with 14 bases lying between them. CDR1 and CDR2 (germline): SGDLS, YYNGEE. CDR3 sequence (DNA): TGTGCCAGCAGCCCTCGAGCGGGCGGAGATACGCAGTATTTT. It codes for CASSPRAGGDTQYF. Supplemented by reference TRBV9 and TRBJ2-3, the full variable domain reads DSGVTQTPKHLITATGQRVTLRCSPRSGDLSVYWYQQSLDQGLQFLIQYYNGEERAKGNILERFSAQQFPDLHSELNLSSLELGDSALYFCASSPRAGGDTQYFGPGTRLTVL.

This clone was picked up a small number of times. The chain links TRBV7-9 to TRBJ1-1; 10 bases are a match to TRBD1. Trimming cost V 0 bases and J 10 bases; bases outside gene matches: 2. The CDR3 loop spans 13 amino acids. Germline loops: CDR1 SEHNR, CDR2 FQNEAQ (reference sequence). The CDR3 nucleotides are TGTGCCAGCAGCTTAGCAGACAGGGGGCCAGCTTTCTTT. Translation gives CASSLADRGPAFF.

This clone was recorded once. The chain carries TRBV30 and TRBJ1-5; a weak D match, TRBD1 (6 bases). Germline CDR1 GTSNPN, CDR2 SVGIG (reference sequence). V lost 2 bases and J 4 bases, leaving 12 bases between the germline ends. This CDR3 has 14 residues. In DNA, the CDR3 is TGTGCCTGGAGTACGGGGGGCTGGAATCAGCCCCAGCATTTT. Translated: CAWSTGGWNQPQHF. Together with reference TRBV30 and TRBJ1-5, the CDR3 gives the full variable domain: SQTIHQWPATLVQPVGSPLSLECTVEGTSNPNLYWYRQAAGRGLQLLFYSVGIGQISSEVPQNLSASRPQDRQFILSSKKLLLSDSGFYLCAWSTGGWNQPQHFGDGTRLSIL.

The V gene is TRBV7-6, the J gene TRBJ1-1, with 7 bases fitting TRBD1. V lost 5 bases to trimming and J lost 5 bases; unmatched junction nucleotides: 5. Germline CDR1 SGHVS, CDR2 FNYEAQ. The CDR3 is 13 amino acids. CDR3 DNA: TGTGCCAGCAGCAGGACAGGCGGGACTGAAGCTTTCTTT. Protein sequence: CASSRTGGTEAFF.

V and J are TRBV19 and TRBJ2-7; D perhaps matches TRBD2 (5 bases). Trimming cost V 3 bases and J 3 bases, with 12 bases left between them. This CDR3 is 14 amino acids long. The germline V gene encodes CDR1 LNHDA and CDR2 SQIVND (reference sequence). CDR3 loop: CASSIEARGYEQYF. The CDR3 nucleotides read TGTGCCAGTAGTATTGAAGCACGGGGCTACGAGCAGTACTTC. The full variable domain, in which reference TRBV19 and TRBJ2-7 provide the parts outside the CDR3, is DGGITQSPKYLFRKEGQNVTLSCEQNLNHDAMYWYRQDPGQGLRLIYYSQIVNDFQKGDIAEGYSVSREKKESFPLTVTSAQKNPTAFYLCASSIEARGYEQYFGPGTRLTVT.

The genes are TRBV19 and TRBJ1-5; a possible D gene is TRBD1 (5 bases). Germline values: CDR1 LNHDA, CDR2 SQIVND (reference sequence). The V end was cut by 9 bases, the J end by 8 bases, with 29 bases between. The CDR3 contains 17 residues. DNA of the CDR3: TGTGCCAGCCGGTGGTTGGGCGGGCAGGGACTTATGGAGCCCCAGCATTTT. Translation: CASRWLGGQGLMEPQHF.

V is TRBV19 and J is TRBJ2-7; 8 positions match TRBD1. The CDR3 length is 13 residues. Germline V lookup: CDR1 LNHDA, CDR2 SQIVND (reference sequence). Losses at the gene ends were 6 bases for V and 3 bases for J; bases not matched to a gene: 4. CDR3: CASRGQGLYEQYF. The CDR3 DNA sequence: TGTGCCAGTAGAGGACAGGGCCTCTACGAGCAGTACTTC.

The V gene is TRBV25-1, the J gene TRBJ2-3; 11 bases line up with TRBD2. The length of the CDR3 is 15 residues. Germline loops: CDR1 MGHDK, CDR2 SYGVNS. The junction had 8 bases not matched to a gene; V was cut back by 6 bases and J by 6 bases. The CDR3 reads CASRWTSGLPDTQYF. CDR3 DNA sequence: TGTGCCAGCAGATGGACTAGCGGGCTCCCGGATACGCAGTATTTT.

CDR3 DNA: TGTGCCAGCAGTTTTTTAACAGGGGGTCAGCCCCAGCATTTT. Protein product: CASSFLTGGQPQHF. The chain carries TRBV27 and TRBJ1-5, with 8 nucleotides matching TRBD1. The trim removed 3 bases at V and 6 bases at J, leaving 4 bases unmatched. The length of the CDR3 is 14 residues. Germline assignment: CDR1 MNHEY and CDR2 SMNVEV (reference sequence).

This chain uses TRBV13 with TRBJ1-4; TRBD1 aligns across 7 bases. Germline lookup yields CDR1 PRHDT and CDR2 FYEKMQ (reference sequence). CDR3 size: 14 residues. V lost 6 bases to trimming and J lost 0 bases; unmatched junction nucleotides: 1. The CDR3 DNA is TGTGCCAGCAGGGGACAGCCAACTAATGAAAAACTGTTTTTT. It translates to CASRGQPTNEKLFF. The complete variable domain, with remaining parts taken from reference TRBV13 and TRBJ1-4, reads AAGVIQSPRHLIKEKRETATLKCYPIPRHDTVYWYQQGPGQDPQFLISFYEKMQSDKGSIPDRFSAQQFSDYHSELNMSSLELGDSALYFCASRGQPTNEKLFFGSGTQLSVL.

The chain is built from TRBV6-6 and TRBJ1-1, with TRBD1 matching over 8 bases. V gave up 5 bases and J gave up 0 bases; unmatched junction bases: 5. Germline CDR1 and CDR2: MNHNY and SVGAGI (reference sequence). The length of the CDR3 is 15 residues. The CDR3 loop reads CASSLDRGVNTEAFF. The CDR3 DNA is TGTGCCAGCAGTCTTGACAGGGGAGTGAACACTGAAGCTTTCTTT.

The CDR3: CASSSTSGTVSEQYF. CDR3 coding DNA: TGTGCCAGCAGTTCGACCTCCGGGACAGTCAGCGAGCAGTACTTC. The chain employs TRBV6-5 and TRBJ2-7; 7 nucleotides line up with TRBD1. The length of the CDR3 is 15 residues. Germline V gene data show CDR1 as MNHEY and CDR2 as SVGAGI. Trimming removed 4 bases from V and 6 bases from J; junction bases left unmatched: 12.